These T cell receptor beta chains were read from a single sample in a study of early T cells in non-severe SARS-CoV-2 infection. A single record per CDR3 protein comes from TCRdb applying MiXCR to the 5' RACE reads. The top ten hold around 1.1% of the sample, which has nearly 80,000 distinct CDR3 sequences, 10% to 15% seen once. The material sequenced was whole blood. All receptors derive from an adult who was a healthcare worker with PCR-confirmed SARS-CoV-2 infection or an uninfected control (not recorded which). The CDR3 runs from the conserved cysteine through the conserved F or W. Fields, in order: V gene, clone size, CDR3 protein. Where a row states a size, it is once, few, many or the class of an expanded clone; other rows omit it.

>TRBV12-3/TRBV12-4|few
CASSRQGQINNEQFF
>TRBV7-2|many
CASSSLMRKEQFF
>TRBV12-3/TRBV12-4|NA
CASRMGQTNTEAFF
>TRBV5-6|NA
CASTPGQGLTEAFF
>TRBV7-2|NA
CASSLLGAYGYTF
>TRBV12-3/TRBV12-4|many
CASSPGPSGETQYF
>TRBV3-1|many
CASSQNGGGEQFF
>TRBV6-2/TRBV6-3|few
CASSRTDTNTEAFF
>TRBV30|NA
CAWSLSNNQPQHF
>TRBV7-2|many
CASSRAGTGKTTQYF
>TRBV5-6|many
CASSQGGRVYEQYF
>TRBV28|NA
CASGDSMNTEAFF
>TRBV15|few
CATSRDQAQASSYNEQFF
>TRBV2|NA
CASSDGTSRAVAFF
>TRBV7-2|few
CASSVTYSYNSPLHF
>TRBV29-1|NA
CSVEVVTRPEAFF
>TRBV10-2|few
CASSFGAYTGELFF
>TRBV7-8|many
CASSPQTGINEQFF
>TRBV10-3|many
CAITRVGGDYGYTF
>TRBV5-6|few
CASSLQYTEAFF
>TRBV30|few
CAWSVMGVGEQFF
>TRBV6-2/TRBV6-3|NA
CASSRNRGEYNEQFF
>TRBV20-1|NA
CSVAGGKNTIYF
>TRBV28|NA
CASSLSGNTDTQYF
>TRBV7-2|NA
CASSLVALAGALSSYEQYF
>TRBV29-1|many
CSVEGLETQYF
>TRBV10-3|many
CAISESGSSYNSPLHF
>TRBV20-1|NA
CSARRGQGAREQYF
>TRBV10-2|NA
CASRSRVGTEAFF
>TRBV28|NA
CASSRTEGPRYEQYF
>TRBV5-3|NA
CARSLLAGGLYEQYF
>TRBV2|many
CASFRDRGPDTQYF
>TRBV6-5|few
CASSPHRDRHNQPQHF
>TRBV20-1|many
CSARAGRSYGYTF
>TRBV27|few
CASSVRRTYEQYF
>TRBV11-2|NA
CASSHLGDNEQYF
>TRBV20-1|few
CSARKGQSGYEQYF
>TRBV7-2|NA
CASSSLAGEQFF
>TRBV7-6|NA
CASSGGLSSYEQYF
>TRBV30|many
CAWSVTTEGKLFF
>TRBV27|many
CASRPLGQTPYNEQFF
>TRBV18|few
CASSPPSLPYEQYF
>TRBV7-2|few
CASSLAWVQETQYF
>TRBV5-5|few
CASKSDSVYNEQFF
>TRBV18|NA
CASSPSTGESQPQHF
>TRBV29-1|NA
CSISGGPETQYF
>TRBV11-2|few
CASSNPGQILNGYTF
>TRBV29-1|many
CSVAGQTSDTQYF